This is a list of T cell receptor beta chains from one sample in a study of CXCR3-negative and CXCR3-positive naive CD8 T cells. TCRdb reanalyzed the 5' RACE reads and collapses them to one entry per CDR3 protein, without DNA. The record lists about 130,000 distinct CDR3 sequences, of which the ten most abundant hold 0.45% to 0.6%. Sequencing was done on a sample of naive CXCR3- CD8+ T cells from blood. These receptors were taken from a human donor in good health. Some clones in this sample may be carry-over from other donors' samples. The CDR3 runs from the conserved cysteine through the conserved F or W.

V gene,J gene,CDR3 protein
TRBV12-3/TRBV12-4,TRBJ2-6,CASSFWEGTSGANVLTF
TRBV20-1,TRBJ2-1,CSAGVRENEQFF
TRBV7-8,TRBJ2-7,CASSLVGGLASEQYF
TRBV29-1,TRBJ2-4,CSVVGTEGLAGNIQYF
TRBV5-5,TRBJ2-4,CASSPGQIITSLAKNIQYF
TRBV3-1,TRBJ2-5,CASSPRLANQETQYF
TRBV3-1,TRBJ2-7,CASSQGTQIYEQYF
TRBV29-1,TRBJ1-2,CSVDWGNGYTF
TRBV6-5,TRBJ2-7,CASSYTGLAGEGYEQYF
TRBV27,TRBJ1-1,CASSFGTAMNTEAFF
TRBV20-1,TRBJ2-1,CSARVSVTSGRTRGSYNEQFF
TRBV11-3,TRBJ2-7,CASSFAAVSYEQYF
TRBV11-3,TRBJ2-1,CASSLSPGTGDNEQFF